What follows are 9 T cell receptor beta chains derived from one specimen sequenced in a study of blood T cell repertoires in COVID-19. Assay used: immunoSEQ multiplex PCR; TCRdb lists only in-frame clones, some missing. The data contain about 190,000 clones, just under 85% of them singletons. Sequencing used peripheral blood. Receptors originate from a woman between 65 and 79 years old with active or convalescent COVID-19.

The rearrangement links TRBV20-1 to TRBJ2-3; maybe TRBD2 (5 bases). CDR1 and CDR2 (germline): DFQATT, SNEGSKA (reference sequence). Trimming removed 3 bases at V and 8 bases at J, with 12 bases between. There are 12 residues in the CDR3. The CDR3 DNA reads TGCAGTGCTAGTACTAGTGCGGGTACGCAGTATTTT. Protein sequence: CSASTSAGTQYF.

V is TRBV7-8 and J is TRBJ2-1; 9 positions match TRBD1. Per germline, CDR1 SGHVS and CDR2 FQNEAQ. The CDR3 is made up of 13 amino acids. V lost 9 bases and J lost 4; bases outside the gene matches: 4. This chain's CDR3 is CASTGTGYNEQFF. The CDR3 coding sequence is TGTGCCAGTACCGGGACAGGGTACAATGAGCAGTTCTTC.

This sequence joins TRBV2 and TRBJ1-6; weak D call: TRBD1 (6 bases). V lost 0 bases to trimming and J lost 7 bases, with 19 bases between them. This CDR3 has 18 amino acids. Germline loops: CDR1 SNHLY, CDR2 FYNNEI. CDR3 in DNA: TGTGCCAGCAGTGAAGCGGGATTTTTGACAGGTGGGAATTCACCCCTCCACTTT. Residues: CASSEAGFLTGGNSPLHF.

J is TRBJ2-1 and V is TRBV13, with D possibly TRBD1 on 5 matching bases. Trimming shortened V by 3 bases and J by 5 bases, and 17 bases separated the two germline ends. This CDR3 spans 16 amino acids. Germline assignment: CDR1 PRHDT and CDR2 FYEKMQ (reference sequence). The CDR3 coding sequence is TGTGCCAGCAGCTTCGGATTCACGGACATCGACAATGAGCAGTTCTTC. As protein: CASSFGFTDIDNEQFF.

The rearrangement joins TRBV18 to TRBJ2-1; D might be TRBD2 (5 bases). V was pared by 6 bases and J by 8 bases, with 14 bases between. The CDR3 length is 13 residues. Germline CDR1 reads KGHSH; CDR2 reads LQKENI. The CDR3 reads CASSKLDSHEQFF. CDR3 nucleotides: TGTGCCAGCTCTAAACTAGATTCCCATGAGCAGTTCTTC. The full variable domain, its missing parts supplied by reference TRBV18 and TRBJ2-1, is NAGVMQNPRHLVRRRGQEARLRCSPMKGHSHVYWYRQLPEEGLKFMVYLQKENIIDESGMPKERFSAEFPKEGPSILRIQQVVRGDSAAYFCASSKLDSHEQFFGPGTRLTVL.

The J gene is TRBJ1-4, the V gene TRBV9; 8 nucleotides agree with TRBD1. The CDR3 is 15 amino acids. Germline assignment: CDR1 SGDLS and CDR2 YYNGEE. Germline trimming cut 4 bases from V and 8 bases from J; bases unmatched to any gene: 10. CDR3 sequence reads: CASSPLQGGVEKLFF. The CDR3 region has the DNA TGTGCCAGCAGCCCCTTACAGGGGGGAGTGGAAAAACTGTTTTTT.

This chain connects TRBV5-1 to TRBJ1-5; D uncertain. From germline, CDR1 is SGHRS and CDR2 YFSETQ. V shed 3 bases and J shed 0 bases, with 7 bases lying between them. CDR3 length: 14 residues. The CDR3 DNA is TGCGCCAGCAGCTCGTATTATAGCAATCAGCCCCAGCATTTT. This gives the protein CASSSYYSNQPQHF. Based on the CDR3 plus reference TRBV5-1 and TRBJ1-5, the full variable domain is KAGVTQTPRYLIKTRGQQVTLSCSPISGHRSVSWYQQTPGQGLQFLFEYFSETQRNKGNFPGRFSGRQFSNSRSEMNVSTLELGDSALYLCASSSYYSNQPQHFGDGTRLSIL.

The V call is TRBV3-1 (or the pseudogene TRBV3-2), the J call TRBJ2-5; D is perhaps TRBD1 (5 bases). V lost 2 bases, J lost 5 bases, and 12 bases lay in between. CDR1 and CDR2 from the germline V gene are LGHDT and YNNKEL (reference sequence). This CDR3 is built from 14 residues. CDR3 sequence: CASSQLTEGETQYF. As DNA, the CDR3 is TGTGCCAGCAGCCAATTGACAGAAGGGGAGACCCAGTACTTC.

The rearrangement uses TRBV9 and TRBJ1-6; D possibly corresponds to TRBD1 (5 bases). Trimming stripped 1 base from V and 5 bases from J, with 13 bases between. CDR1 and CDR2 from the germline V gene are SGDLS and YYNGEE. The CDR3 consists of 16 residues. The CDR3 loop reads CASSVLDRVNNSPLHF. The DNA for the CDR3 is TGTGCCAGCAGCGTACTCGACAGAGTTAATAATTCACCCCTCCACTTT.